The TCR beta chain described here comes from a study of T-cell reconstitution after alpha-beta-depleted transplantation in children. This clonotype was counted at least ten times. The authors prepared the TCRbeta library with unique molecular identifiers. TCRdb itself ran the PCR reads through MiXCR, one entry per CDR3 protein. The data contain about 480,000 distinct CDR3 sequences, around an eighth of them singletons. The TCR comes from a human donor who donated a stem cell graft to a child with combined immunodeficiency. Material: PBMCs from the stem cell graft donor, obtained from the stem cell graft.

CDR3 nucleotides: TGCGCCAGCAGCCAAGTTCGGGGATGGGGCACAGATACGCAGTATTTT. It codes for CASSQVRGWGTDTQYF. V usage is TRBV4-3 and J usage is TRBJ2-3, with a tentative D call TRBD2 (5 bases). CDR1 and CDR2 (germline): LGHNA, YSLEER. This CDR3 has 16 amino acids. Trimming stripped 1 base from V and 1 base from J, with 12 bases between.